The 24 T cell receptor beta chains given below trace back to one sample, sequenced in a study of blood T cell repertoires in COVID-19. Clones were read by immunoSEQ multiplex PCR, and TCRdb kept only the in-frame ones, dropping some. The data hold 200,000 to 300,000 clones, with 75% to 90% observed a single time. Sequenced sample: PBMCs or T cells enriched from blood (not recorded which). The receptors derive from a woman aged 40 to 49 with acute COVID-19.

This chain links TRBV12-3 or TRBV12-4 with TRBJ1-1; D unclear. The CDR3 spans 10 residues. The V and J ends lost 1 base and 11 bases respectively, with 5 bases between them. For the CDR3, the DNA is TGTGCCAGCAGTTTAGAGAGGGCTTTCTTT. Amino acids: CASSLERAFF.

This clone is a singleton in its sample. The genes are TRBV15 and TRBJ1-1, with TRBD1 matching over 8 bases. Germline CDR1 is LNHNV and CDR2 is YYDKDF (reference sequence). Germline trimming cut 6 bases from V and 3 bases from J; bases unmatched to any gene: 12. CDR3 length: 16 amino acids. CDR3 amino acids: CATRSRQGARYTEAFF. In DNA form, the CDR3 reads TGTGCCACCAGGAGTAGGCAGGGGGCAAGGTACACTGAAGCTTTCTTT.

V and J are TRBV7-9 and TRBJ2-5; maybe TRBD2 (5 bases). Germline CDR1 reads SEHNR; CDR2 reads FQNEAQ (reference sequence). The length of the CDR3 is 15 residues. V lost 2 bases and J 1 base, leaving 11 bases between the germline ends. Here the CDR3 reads CASSLHVGSQETQYF. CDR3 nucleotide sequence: TGTGCCAGCAGCTTACACGTTGGGAGCCAAGAGACCCAGTACTTC.

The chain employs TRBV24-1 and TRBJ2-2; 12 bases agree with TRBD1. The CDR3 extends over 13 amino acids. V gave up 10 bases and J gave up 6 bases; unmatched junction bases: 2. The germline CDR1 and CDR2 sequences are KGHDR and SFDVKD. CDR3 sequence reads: CATRDRGPGELFF. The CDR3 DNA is TGTGCCACTAGGGACAGGGGGCCCGGGGAGCTGTTTTTT.

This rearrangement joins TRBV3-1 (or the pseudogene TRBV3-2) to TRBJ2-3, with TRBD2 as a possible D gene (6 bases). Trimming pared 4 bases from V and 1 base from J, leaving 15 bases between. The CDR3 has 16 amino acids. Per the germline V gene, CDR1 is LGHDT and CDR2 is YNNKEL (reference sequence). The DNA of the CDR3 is TGTGCCAGCAGCCTCTTTAGGGCTAGCGGCACAGATACGCAGTATTTT. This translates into CASSLFRASGTDTQYF.

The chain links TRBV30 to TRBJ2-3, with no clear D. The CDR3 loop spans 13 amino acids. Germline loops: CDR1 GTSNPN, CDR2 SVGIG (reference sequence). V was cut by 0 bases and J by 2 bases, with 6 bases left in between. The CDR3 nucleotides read TGTGCCTGGAGTGTACTCCACACAGATACGCAGTATTTT. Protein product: CAWSVLHTDTQYF.

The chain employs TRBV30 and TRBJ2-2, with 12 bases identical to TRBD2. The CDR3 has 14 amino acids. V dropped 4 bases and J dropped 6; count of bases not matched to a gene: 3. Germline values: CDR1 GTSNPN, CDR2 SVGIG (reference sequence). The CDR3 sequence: CAWNLAGGPGELFF. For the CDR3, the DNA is TGTGCCTGGAATCTAGCGGGAGGGCCCGGGGAGCTGTTTTTT.

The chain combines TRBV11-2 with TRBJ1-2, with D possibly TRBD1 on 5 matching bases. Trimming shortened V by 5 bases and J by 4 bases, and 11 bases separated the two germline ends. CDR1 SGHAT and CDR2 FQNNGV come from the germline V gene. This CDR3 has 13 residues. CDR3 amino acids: CASSMTATYGYTF. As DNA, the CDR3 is TGTGCCAGCAGCATGACAGCCACCTATGGCTACACCTTC. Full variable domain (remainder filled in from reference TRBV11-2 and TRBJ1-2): EAGVAQSPRYKIIEKRQSVAFWCNPISGHATLYWYQQILGQGPKLLIQFQNNGVVDDSQLPKDRFSAERLKGVDSTLKIQPAKLEDSAVYLCASSMTATYGYTFGSGTRLTVV.

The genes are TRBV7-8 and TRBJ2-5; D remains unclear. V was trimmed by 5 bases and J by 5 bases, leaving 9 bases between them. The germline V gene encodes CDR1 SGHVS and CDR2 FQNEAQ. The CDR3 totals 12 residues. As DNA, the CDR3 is TGTGCCAGCAGCCTTAGAACCGAGACCCAGTACTTC. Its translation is CASSLRTETQYF. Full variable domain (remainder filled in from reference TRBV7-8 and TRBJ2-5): GAGVSQSPRYKVAKRGQDVALRCDPISGHVSLFWYQQALGQGPEFLTYFQNEAQLDKSGLPSDRFFAERPEGSVSTLKIQRTQQEDSAVYLCASSLRTETQYFGPGTRLLVL.

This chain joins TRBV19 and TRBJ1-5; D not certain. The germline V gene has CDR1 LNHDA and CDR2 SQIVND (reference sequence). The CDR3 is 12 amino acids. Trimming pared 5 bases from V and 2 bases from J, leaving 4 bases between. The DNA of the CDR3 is TGTGCCAGTAGTTCCGGCAATCAGCCCCAGCATTTT. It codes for CASSSGNQPQHF.

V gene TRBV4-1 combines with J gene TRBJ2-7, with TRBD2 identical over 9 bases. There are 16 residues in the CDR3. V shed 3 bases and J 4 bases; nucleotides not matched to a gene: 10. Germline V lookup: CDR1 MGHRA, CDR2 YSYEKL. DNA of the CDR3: TGCGCCAGCAGCCAGACACCGGGACTAGCCGGATACGAGCAGTACTTC. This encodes CASSQTPGLAGYEQYF.

The DNA for the CDR3 is TGTGCCAGTAGTCCCCTGGGACAGGGCTACGAGCAGTACTTC. Amino acids: CASSPLGQGYEQYF. The chain is built from TRBV19 and TRBJ2-7, with 9 bases that match TRBD1. V gave up 5 bases and J gave up 3 bases; unmatched junction bases: 5. The CDR3 has 14 amino acids. Germline lookup yields CDR1 LNHDA and CDR2 SQIVND (reference sequence).

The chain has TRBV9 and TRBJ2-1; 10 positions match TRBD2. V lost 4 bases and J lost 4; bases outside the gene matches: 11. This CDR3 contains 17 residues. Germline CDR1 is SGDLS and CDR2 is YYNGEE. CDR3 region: CASSPQIGTSEYNEQFF. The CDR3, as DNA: TGTGCCAGCAGCCCCCAGATCGGGACTAGCGAGTACAATGAGCAGTTCTTC.

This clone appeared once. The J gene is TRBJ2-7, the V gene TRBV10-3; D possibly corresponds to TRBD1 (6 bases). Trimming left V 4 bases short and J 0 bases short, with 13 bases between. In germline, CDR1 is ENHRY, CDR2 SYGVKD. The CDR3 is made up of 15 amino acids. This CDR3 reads CAISGIQGSSYEQYF. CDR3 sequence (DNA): TGTGCCATCAGTGGGATACAGGGCAGCTCCTACGAGCAGTACTTC.

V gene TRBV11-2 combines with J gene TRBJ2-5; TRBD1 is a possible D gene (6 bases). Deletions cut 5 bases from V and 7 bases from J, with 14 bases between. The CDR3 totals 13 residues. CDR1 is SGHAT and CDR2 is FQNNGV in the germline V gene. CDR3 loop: CASSPKTGVTQYF. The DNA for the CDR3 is TGTGCCAGCAGCCCAAAGACAGGAGTGACCCAGTACTTC.

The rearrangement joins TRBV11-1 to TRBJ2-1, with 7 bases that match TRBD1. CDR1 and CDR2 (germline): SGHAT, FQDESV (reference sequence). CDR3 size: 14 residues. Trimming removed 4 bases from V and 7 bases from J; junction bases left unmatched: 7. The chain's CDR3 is CASSSQGLGNEQFF. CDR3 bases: TGTGCCAGCAGCTCACAGGGGTTGGGGAATGAGCAGTTCTTC.

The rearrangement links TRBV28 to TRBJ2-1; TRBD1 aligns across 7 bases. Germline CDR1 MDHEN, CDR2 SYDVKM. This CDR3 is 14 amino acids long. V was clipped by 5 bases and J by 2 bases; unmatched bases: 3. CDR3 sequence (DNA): TGTGCCAGCAGTACAGGGGTGCCCTACAATGAGCAGTTCTTC. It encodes CASSTGVPYNEQFF.

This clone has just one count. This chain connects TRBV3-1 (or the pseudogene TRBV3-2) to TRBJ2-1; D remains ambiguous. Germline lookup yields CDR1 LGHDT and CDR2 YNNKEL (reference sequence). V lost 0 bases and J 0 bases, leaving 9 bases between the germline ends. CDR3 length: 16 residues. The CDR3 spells CASSQELISSYNEQFF. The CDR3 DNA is TGTGCCAGCAGCCAAGAGTTAATCAGCTCCTACAATGAGCAGTTCTTC.

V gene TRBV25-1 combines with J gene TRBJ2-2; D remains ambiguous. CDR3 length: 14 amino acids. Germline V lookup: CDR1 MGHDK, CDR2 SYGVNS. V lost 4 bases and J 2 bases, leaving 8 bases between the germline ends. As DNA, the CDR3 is TGTGCCAGCAGTGGGGCACCTAACACCGGGGAGCTGTTTTTT. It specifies CASSGAPNTGELFF.

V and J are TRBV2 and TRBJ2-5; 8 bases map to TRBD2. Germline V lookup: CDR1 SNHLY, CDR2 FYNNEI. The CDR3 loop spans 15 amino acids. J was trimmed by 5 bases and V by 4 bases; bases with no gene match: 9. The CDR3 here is CASSVKREYLETQYF. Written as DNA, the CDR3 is TGTGCCAGCAGTGTCAAGCGGGAGTATCTGGAGACCCAGTACTTC.

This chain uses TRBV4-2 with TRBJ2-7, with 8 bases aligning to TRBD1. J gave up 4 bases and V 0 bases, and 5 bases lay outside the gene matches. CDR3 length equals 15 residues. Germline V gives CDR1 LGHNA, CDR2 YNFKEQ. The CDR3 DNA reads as TGTGCCAGCAGCCAAGAGCAGGGGGCTTCTTACGAGCAGTACTTC. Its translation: CASSQEQGASYEQYF.

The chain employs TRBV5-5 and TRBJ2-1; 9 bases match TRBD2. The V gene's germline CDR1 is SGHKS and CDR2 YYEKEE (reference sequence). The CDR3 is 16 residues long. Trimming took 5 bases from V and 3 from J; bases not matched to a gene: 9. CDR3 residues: CASRALREGIYNEQFF. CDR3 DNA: TGTGCCAGCAGGGCATTGCGGGAGGGTATCTACAATGAGCAGTTCTTC.

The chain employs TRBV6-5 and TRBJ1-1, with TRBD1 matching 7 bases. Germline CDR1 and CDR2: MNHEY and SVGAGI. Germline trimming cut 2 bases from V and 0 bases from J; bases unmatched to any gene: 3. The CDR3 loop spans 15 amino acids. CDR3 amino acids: CASSYAGTVNTEAFF. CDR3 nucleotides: TGTGCCAGCAGTTACGCCGGGACAGTGAACACTGAAGCTTTCTTT.

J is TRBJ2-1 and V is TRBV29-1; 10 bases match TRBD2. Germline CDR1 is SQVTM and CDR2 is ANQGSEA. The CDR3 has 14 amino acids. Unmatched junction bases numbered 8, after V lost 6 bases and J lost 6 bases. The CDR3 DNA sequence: TGCAGCGTGCAGAGCGGGGGGGCCCTCAATGAGCAGTTCTTC. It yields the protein CSVQSGGALNEQFF.